The rows below give T cell receptor beta chains drawn from one sample of a study of OX40 agonist ivuxolimab in advanced cancers. The data were produced by immunoSEQ multiplex PCR, yet TCRdb's version contains in-frame clones alone and is incomplete. The table has under 25,000 clones, 65% to 90% seen once. The starting material was CD4+ or CD8+ T cells sorted from blood, obtained in a trial of the OX40 agonist ivuxolimab. The source is an adult with an advanced solid tumor such as melanoma, head and neck, liver or kidney cancer. Both conserved end residues are part of each CDR3. D genes are given only for firm matches. Expanded clones are given a class, and other clones once, few, many or no size at all.

J	D	size	V	length	DNA	CDR3
TRBJ2-2	.	.	TRBV7-6	16	TGTGCCAGCAGCCATCCCGTACTGGGAAACACCGGGGAGCTGTTTTTT	CASSHPVLGNTGELFF
TRBJ2-5	TRBD1	.	TRBV28	14	TGTGCCAGCAGCAGCGGGACAGGGGAAGAGACCCAGTACTTC	CASSSGTGEETQYF
TRBJ2-1	.	.	TRBV10-3	14	TGTGCCATCAGTGTCAGCGGAGGGGACAATGAGCAGTTCTTC	CAISVSGGDNEQFF
TRBJ1-1	.	.	TRBV5-1	14	TGCGCCAGCAGCTTGACCAGGGGAAACACTGAAGCTTTCTTT	CASSLTRGNTEAFF
TRBJ2-5	TRBD2	.	TRBV4-1	15	TGCGCCAGCAGCCCTGGGACTAGCGGGAGAGAGACCCAGTACTTC	CASSPGTSGRETQYF
TRBJ1-2	.	.	TRBV10-3	13	TGTGCCATCAAATGGGGATCGTCCTATGGCTACACCTTC	CAIKWGSSYGYTF
TRBJ1-2	.	.	TRBV7-9	12	TGTGCCAGCAGCTTAGCGGAACCTGGCTACACCTTC	CASSLAEPGYTF
TRBJ1-5	.	.	TRBV28	15	TGTGCCAGCAGTTTACAAAACGGGTTGAATCAGCCCCAGCATTTT	CASSLQNGLNQPQHF
TRBJ2-7	TRBD2	.	TRBV4-1	15	TGCGCCAGCAGCCAAGGGACTAGCGGAACCTACGAGCAGTACTTC	CASSQGTSGTYEQYF
TRBJ2-7	TRBD2	.	TRBV5-8	16	TGTGCCAGCGCCGGGGTCACTAGCGGGACCCACTACGAGCAGTACTTC	CASAGVTSGTHYEQYF
TRBJ2-6	.	.	TRBV30	15	TGTGCCTGGTCGACGCTGAGGACCGGGGCCAACGTCCTGACTTTC	CAWSTLRTGANVLTF
TRBJ2-5	.	.	TRBV6-5	14	TGTGCCAGCAGTTCCCTTTATGGGCAAGAGACCCAGTACTTC	CASSSLYGQETQYF
TRBJ2-5	TRBD2	.	TRBV7-2	16	TGTGCCAGCAGCTTGGTCCTAGCGGGAGGTAGCGAGACCCAGTACTTC	CASSLVLAGGSETQYF
TRBJ2-7	TRBD2	.	TRBV27	15	TGTGCCAGCAGTCCGATAGCGGGTATCTCCTACGAGCAGTACTTC	CASSPIAGISYEQYF
TRBJ2-7	TRBD1	once	TRBV27	17	TGTGCCAGCAGTTTATTCTCCCGACAGGGGCGGTTGTACGAGCAGTACTTC	CASSLFSRQGRLYEQYF
TRBJ1-1	.	large	TRBV4-1	15	TGCGCCAGCAGCCTTTATTCAAACACAAACACTGAAGCTTTCTTT	CASSLYSNTNTEAFF
TRBJ2-1	.	.	TRBV4-1	15	TGCGCCAGCAGCCAAGAGGCTGGCCCCTACAATGAGCAGTTCTTC	CASSQEAGPYNEQFF
TRBJ2-2	TRBD1	.	TRBV30	14	TGTGCCTGGAGCGCGACAGGGGCCACCGGGGAGCTGTTTTTT	CAWSATGATGELFF
TRBJ2-1	.	.	TRBV28	16	TGTGCCAGCAGTTCGGTTTTTAGTTCGGAAGACAATGAGCAGTTCTTC	CASSSVFSSEDNEQFF
TRBJ2-1	TRBD2	.	TRBV15	19	TGTGCCACCAGCAGAGATCTGGGACTAGCCCAGGGCCCGGGCAATGAGCAGTTCTTC	CATSRDLGLAQGPGNEQFF
TRBJ1-1	TRBD1	.	TRBV6-5	15	TGTGCCAGCAGTTACTACGGGACAGCGAACACTGAAGCTTTCTTT	CASSYYGTANTEAFF
TRBJ2-2	TRBD2	.	TRBV19	17	TGTGCCAGTAGTCCACAGACTAGCTGGGCGAACACCGGGGAGCTGTTTTTT	CASSPQTSWANTGELFF
TRBJ2-7	TRBD1	.	TRBV13	15	TGTGCCAGCAGCTTATTCGGACAGGGCTCCTACGAGCAGTACTTC	CASSLFGQGSYEQYF
TRBJ1-1	.	.	TRBV28	12	TGTGCCAGCAGTTTATCTTTCGGTGAAGCTTTCTTT	CASSLSFGEAFF
TRBJ2-1	.	.	TRBV7-9	11	TGTGCCAGCAGCTTGGCGGGAAAGCAGTTCTTC	CASSLAGKQFF
TRBJ2-6	.	.	TRBV18	18	TGTGCCAGCTCAGGAGGAAAGGACATTCAAAGTCGGGCCAACGTCCTGACTTTC	CASSGGKDIQSRANVLTF
TRBJ2-7	TRBD1	.	TRBV9	15	TGTGCCAGCAGCGTCGAGGGGGACAGGTTCGACGAGCAGTACTTC	CASSVEGDRFDEQYF
TRBJ1-6	.	.	TRBV7-9	14	TGTGCCAGCAGCTTGGAAAACTATAATTCACCCCTCCACTTT	CASSLENYNSPLHF
TRBJ2-7	.	once	TRBV18	12	TGTGCCAGCTCACCTAGGCCTTACGAGCAGTACTTC	CASSPRPYEQYF
TRBJ2-4	.	once	TRBV12-5	16	TGTGCTAGTGGTTTGGTCCAGCCTCTAGCCAAAAACATTCAGTACTTC	CASGLVQPLAKNIQYF
TRBJ2-2	TRBD2	.	TRBV7-7	14	TGTGCTAGCAGCCGGAAGGCGGGAGGTGGGGAGCTGTTTTTT	CASSRKAGGGELFF
TRBJ2-7	TRBD2	.	TRBV5-6	18	TGTGCCAGCAGCCCGACCGGAGCGGGAGGGCCGAGGTCCTACGAGCAGTACTTC	CASSPTGAGGPRSYEQYF
TRBJ2-7	TRBD2	.	TRBV30	14	TGTGCCTGGAGTGTGGCTAGCGGACCCTACGAGCAGTACTTC	CAWSVASGPYEQYF
TRBJ2-3	.	once	TRBV10-1	15	TGCGCCAGCAGTGAAACGGTGGGGAACACAGATACGCAGTATTTT	CASSETVGNTDTQYF
TRBJ1-3	.	few	TRBV5-6	17	TGTGCCAGCAGCTTTGGTCAGTTAAATCCCTCTGGAAACACCATATATTTT	CASSFGQLNPSGNTIYF
TRBJ2-5	TRBD2	.	TRBV6-1	16	TGTGCCAGCAGTGAACTGGGCGGGAGTGGTCAAGAGACCCAGTACTTC	CASSELGGSGQETQYF
TRBJ2-1	TRBD1	.	TRBV5-3	14	TGTGCCAGAAGCTTGGCACCCCCCCGGGACAGCAAGTTCTTC	CARSLAPPRDSKFF
TRBJ2-5	.	.	TRBV7-9	15	TGTGCCAGCAGCTTAGGGGGTATAGGGGAAGAGACCCAGTACTTC	CASSLGGIGEETQYF
TRBJ2-5	TRBD2	.	TRBV5-6	15	TGTGCCAGCAGCTCCCGGGAGGGGAGGTGGGAGACCCAGTACTTC	CASSSREGRWETQYF
TRBJ2-7	.	.	TRBV28	13	TGTGCCAGCAGGTACAACGGGACACCTGAGCAGTACTTC	CASRYNGTPEQYF
TRBJ1-1	.	once	TRBV6-5	14	TGTGCCAGCAGGTTACTTGGAGGGGACACTGAAGCTTTCTTT	CASRLLGGDTEAFF
TRBJ1-1	.	.	TRBV19	14	TGTGCCAGTAGTATACAGGGAGGACCCACTGAAGCTTTCTTT	CASSIQGGPTEAFF
TRBJ2-2	.	.	TRBV25-1	15	TGTGCCAGCAGTGAATGGGGGGAGGCGGCCGGGGAGCTGTTTTTT	CASSEWGEAAGELFF
TRBJ2-7	.	.	TRBV7-8	12	TGTGCCAGCAGCTTTCAGGGCGGCGAGCAGTACTTC	CASSFQGGEQYF
TRBJ1-1	.	few	TRBV30	13	TGTGCCTGGAGTGTAGGGGATGGCACTGAAGCTTTCTTT	CAWSVGDGTEAFF
TRBJ1-6	.	.	TRBV27	14	TGTGCCAGCAGTTCAGGACAGTCCAATTCACCCCTCCACTTT	CASSSGQSNSPLHF
TRBJ2-1	.	.	TRBV7-7	16	TGTGCTAGCAGCTTAGAACCTTCTAGCTCCTACAATGAGCAGTTCTTC	CASSLEPSSSYNEQFF
TRBJ2-5	TRBD2	.	TRBV7-9	14	TGTGCCAGCAGCTTAGGGGGAGGGCGGGAGACCCAGTACTTC	CASSLGGGRETQYF
TRBJ2-6	.	.	TRBV28	15	TGTGCCAGCAGTTTATATCTCTCTGGGGCCAACGTCCTGACTTTC	CASSLYLSGANVLTF
TRBJ2-3	TRBD1	.	TRBV9	12	TGTGCCGCCCGACAGGGAACAGATACGCAGTATTTT	CAARQGTDTQYF
TRBJ1-1	.	.	TRBV6-1	11	TGTGCCAGCAGTGGAGGGTCTGAAGCTTTCTTT	CASSGGSEAFF
TRBJ2-1	.	.	TRBV19	14	TGTGCCAGTAGTCTGGGACTTCTTCATATAGAGCCGTTCTTC	CASSLGLLHIEPFF
TRBJ2-2	.	.	TRBV27	14	TGTGCCAGCAGTGCGCCAATGAACACCGGGGAGCTGTTTTTT	CASSAPMNTGELFF